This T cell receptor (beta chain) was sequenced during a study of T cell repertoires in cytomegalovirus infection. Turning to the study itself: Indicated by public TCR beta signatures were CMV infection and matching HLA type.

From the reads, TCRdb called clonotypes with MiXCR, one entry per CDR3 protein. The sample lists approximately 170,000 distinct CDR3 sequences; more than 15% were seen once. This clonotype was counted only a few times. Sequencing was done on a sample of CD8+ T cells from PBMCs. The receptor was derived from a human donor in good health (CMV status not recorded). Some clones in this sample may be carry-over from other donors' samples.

The CDR3 DNA reads TGTGCCAGCAGCTGGACCGGGACTAGCGTTTTAGGTGAGCAGTTCTTC. Protein: CASSWTGTSVLGEQFF. This sequence joins TRBV7-9 and TRBJ2-1; 10 nucleotides match TRBD2. The CDR3 spans 16 residues. The V and J ends lost 4 bases and 9 bases, in that order; junction bases with no gene match: 12. Germline assignment: CDR1 SEHNR and CDR2 FQNEAQ (reference sequence).